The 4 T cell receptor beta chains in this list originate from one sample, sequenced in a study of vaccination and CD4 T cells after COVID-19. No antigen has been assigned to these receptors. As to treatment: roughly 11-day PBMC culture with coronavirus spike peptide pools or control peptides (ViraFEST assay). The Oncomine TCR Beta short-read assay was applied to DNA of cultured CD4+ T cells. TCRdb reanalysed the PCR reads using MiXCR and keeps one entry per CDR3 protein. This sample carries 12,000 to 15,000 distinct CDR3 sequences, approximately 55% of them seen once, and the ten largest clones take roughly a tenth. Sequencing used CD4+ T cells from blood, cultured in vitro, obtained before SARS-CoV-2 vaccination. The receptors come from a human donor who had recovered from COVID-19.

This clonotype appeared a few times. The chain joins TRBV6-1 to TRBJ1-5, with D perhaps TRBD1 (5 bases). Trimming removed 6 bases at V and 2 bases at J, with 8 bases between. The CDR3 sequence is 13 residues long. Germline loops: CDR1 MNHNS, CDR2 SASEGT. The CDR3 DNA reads TGTGCCAGCAGAGCGACAGGCAATCAGCCCCAGCATTTT. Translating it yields CASRATGNQPQHF.

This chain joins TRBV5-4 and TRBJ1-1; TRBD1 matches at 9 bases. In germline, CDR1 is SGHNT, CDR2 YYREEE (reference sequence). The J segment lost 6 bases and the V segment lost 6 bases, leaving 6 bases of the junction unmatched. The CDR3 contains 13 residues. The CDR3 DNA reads TGTGCCAGCAAGAGGGACAGGGCCGCTGAAGCTTTCTTT. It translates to CASKRDRAAEAFF.

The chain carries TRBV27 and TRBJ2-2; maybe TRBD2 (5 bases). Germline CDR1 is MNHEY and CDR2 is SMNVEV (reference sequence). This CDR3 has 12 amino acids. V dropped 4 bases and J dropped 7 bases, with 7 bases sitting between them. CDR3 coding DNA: TGTGCCAGCAGTTCCGAGGGCGGGGAGCTGTTTTTT. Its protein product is CASSSEGGELFF.

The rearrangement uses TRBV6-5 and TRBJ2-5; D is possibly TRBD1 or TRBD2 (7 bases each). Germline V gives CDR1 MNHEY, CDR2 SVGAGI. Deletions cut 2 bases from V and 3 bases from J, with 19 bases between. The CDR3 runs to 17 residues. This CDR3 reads CASSYPRGNRGKETQYF. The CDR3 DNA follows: TGTGCCAGCAGTTACCCGCGGGGGAACAGGGGCAAAGAGACCCAGTACTTC.